The 20 T cell receptor beta chains listed next were all sequenced from one sample in a study of OX40 agonist ivuxolimab in advanced cancers. Using immunoSEQ multiplex PCR, the repertoire was profiled, and TCRdb retains in-frame clones only, with some absent. The sample consists of fewer than 40,000 clones, more than 70% of them appearing once. Material: CD4+ or CD8+ T cells sorted from blood, obtained in a trial of the OX40 agonist ivuxolimab. The origin of the receptors is an adult with an advanced solid tumor such as melanoma, head and neck, liver or kidney cancer.

In its sample, this clone was seen a few times. The J gene is TRBJ1-4, the V gene TRBV28; no clear D gene. The CDR3 consists of 14 residues. V lost 2 bases to trimming and J lost 7 bases, with 11 bases between them. Germline values: CDR1 MDHEN, CDR2 SYDVKM. The CDR3 DNA follows: TGTGCCAGCAGTTTACTCCAGTCGGGTGAAAAACTGTTTTTT. Encoded protein: CASSLLQSGEKLFF.

The rearrangement uses TRBV5-4 and TRBJ2-7; 13 positions match TRBD2. Germline V gene data show CDR1 as SGHNT and CDR2 as YYREEE (reference sequence). The V gene end was trimmed by 4 bases and the J gene end by 7 bases; junction bases not matched to a gene: 11. The CDR3 runs to 16 residues. CDR3 in DNA: TGTGCCAGCAGCCACACTAGCGGGGGGGGCCTAAAGGAGCAGTACTTC. This encodes CASSHTSGGGLKEQYF.

This clone was observed a few times. The V and J genes are TRBV4-1 and TRBJ2-5; D not certain. V was cut by 5 bases and J by 5 bases, with 9 bases left in between. Germline CDR1 and CDR2: MGHRA and YSYEKL. The CDR3 extends over 12 amino acids. In DNA, the CDR3 is TGCGCCAGCAGCTCTTCTTTTGAGACCCAGTACTTC. The encoded protein is CASSSSFETQYF.

The V call is TRBV11-2, the J call TRBJ2-3, with a weak D call TRBD1 (5 bases). V was shortened by 3 bases and J by 4 bases, with 20 bases between the two germline ends. CDR1 and CDR2 from the germline V gene are SGHAT and FQNNGV. CDR3 length equals 17 residues. The CDR3 loop reads CASSFAASGIWPDTQYF. The CDR3 nucleotides read TGTGCCAGCAGCTTCGCGGCATCAGGGATTTGGCCAGATACGCAGTATTTT.

This clone has only a few counts. The V and J genes are TRBV30 and TRBJ1-4; tentative D call: TRBD1 (6 bases). V gave up 5 bases and J gave up 3 bases, with 16 bases separating them. This CDR3 is built from 15 residues. From germline, CDR1 is GTSNPN and CDR2 SVGIG (reference sequence). The CDR3 DNA sequence: TGTGCCTGGGCCCCTCGCGGACAGCCTAATGAAAAACTGTTTTTT. Translated: CAWAPRGQPNEKLFF.

This clone is a singleton in its sample. The CDR3 bases are TGTGCCAGCAGGGTGACCCACGACAGCAATCAGCCCCAGCATTTT. Residues: CASRVTHDSNQPQHF. This chain joins TRBV6-6 and TRBJ1-5; D unclear. Germline lookup yields CDR1 MNHNY and CDR2 SVGAGI (reference sequence). V was shortened by 6 bases and J by 1 base, with 13 bases between the two germline ends. The CDR3 loop spans 15 amino acids.

This chain connects TRBV29-1 to TRBJ2-2, with D hard to call. The CDR3 covers 12 residues. Per germline, CDR1 SQVTM and CDR2 ANQGSEA. V lost 3 bases and J 5 bases, leaving 7 bases between the germline ends. The CDR3 reads CSVDRSTGELFF. The CDR3 nucleotides are TGCAGCGTTGATCGAAGTACCGGGGAGCTGTTTTTT.

CDR3 sequence (DNA): TGTGCCAGCAGCTCGTGGGGTGAACAGGCTTTCTTT. Its protein product is CASSSWGEQAFF. The chain carries TRBV5-4 and TRBJ1-1; no firm D call. Germline V lookup: CDR1 SGHNT, CDR2 YYREEE (reference sequence). This CDR3 contains 12 residues. Trimming shortened V by 3 bases and J by 11 bases, and 14 bases separated the two germline ends.

This clone has only one observation. J is TRBJ2-1 and V is TRBV2, with D perhaps TRBD1 (7 bases). This CDR3 comprises 14 residues. CDR1 is SNHLY, CDR2 FYNNEI, per germline. The ends were cut back, 4 bases at V and 10 bases at J, with 17 bases in the middle. CDR3 sequence reads: CASSARTGGGEQFF. As DNA, the CDR3 is TGTGCCAGCAGTGCACGGACCGGAGGGGGCGAGCAGTTCTTC.

This clone was seen only a few times. The V and J genes are TRBV7-3 and TRBJ2-6, with 7 positions matching TRBD1. Unmatched junction bases numbered 4, after V lost 5 bases and J lost 3 bases. The CDR3 totals 15 residues. Germline V CDR1 and CDR2: SGHTA, FQGTGA. The CDR3 loop is CASSLRQGGANVLTF. CDR3 nucleotides: TGTGCCAGCAGCCTCCGACAGGGTGGGGCCAACGTCCTGACTTTC. The variable domain in full, with the rest retrieved from reference TRBV7-3 and TRBJ2-6, is GAGVSQTPSNKVTEKGKYVELRCDPISGHTALYWYRQSLGQGPEFLIYFQGTGAADDSGLPNDRFFAVRPEGSVSTLKIQRTERGDSAVYLCASSLRQGGANVLTFGAGSRLTVL.

This clone was seen only once. V is TRBV6-1 and J is TRBJ2-3; D not resolved. V shed 11 bases and J shed 0 bases, with 6 bases lying between them. Germline V gene data show CDR1 as MNHNS and CDR2 as SASEGT. This CDR3 has 11 amino acids. The CDR3 spells CASESTDTQYF. The CDR3 DNA sequence: TGTGCCTCCGAGAGCACAGATACGCAGTATTTT.

The V and J genes are TRBV6-1 and TRBJ2-5, with D unresolved. TRBJ2-7 matches the DNA end more closely, so the J call is doubtful. The CDR3 totals 13 residues. Per germline, CDR1 MNHNS and CDR2 SASEGT. This CDR3 reads CASSVVDGYEQYF. In DNA, the CDR3 is TGTGCCAGCAGTGTCGTGGACGGGTACGAGCAGTACTTC.

The chain joins TRBV5-4 to TRBJ1-4; 10 nucleotides agree with TRBD1. V shed 3 bases and J 8 bases; nucleotides not matched to a gene: 7. The CDR3 length is 15 residues. CDR1 and CDR2 (germline): SGHNT, YYREEE (reference sequence). The CDR3 reads CASSYRQGAGEKLFF. In DNA form, the CDR3 reads TGTGCCAGCAGCTACCGACAGGGGGCCGGGGAAAAACTGTTTTTT.

V and J are TRBV19 and TRBJ1-1, with 9 bases matching TRBD1. Unmatched junction bases numbered 7, after V lost 6 bases and J lost 2 bases. CDR1 LNHDA and CDR2 SQIVND come from the germline V gene (reference sequence). The CDR3 spans 15 residues. The DNA of the CDR3 is TGTGCCAGTAGACAGGGGGCGAATGTTAACACTGAAGCTTTCTTT. It yields the protein CASRQGANVNTEAFF.

V and J are TRBV7-6 and TRBJ2-6; D is unresolved. Germline values: CDR1 SGHVS, CDR2 FNYEAQ. V gave up 5 bases and J gave up 0 bases, with 8 bases separating them. CDR3 size: 15 residues. The CDR3 bases are TGTGCCAGCAGCCTCACGGTCTCTGGGGCCAACGTCCTGACTTTC. It specifies CASSLTVSGANVLTF.

The chain uses TRBV19 and TRBJ2-2; TRBD2 aligns across 13 bases. The CDR3 is 16 residues long. Losses at the gene ends were 10 bases for V and 5 bases for J; bases not matched to a gene: 10. Germline CDR1 LNHDA, CDR2 SQIVND (reference sequence). As DNA, the CDR3 is TGTGCCATAGGGACTAGCGGGATAACGGGGACCGGGGAGCTGTTTTTT. This codes for CAIGTSGITGTGELFF.

The chain uses TRBV7-2 and TRBJ2-1, with 9 positions matching TRBD2. The junction had 5 bases not matched to a gene; V was cut back by 0 bases and J by 8 bases. This CDR3 has 15 amino acids. Looked up from germline, CDR1 is SGHTA and CDR2 is FQGNSA. The CDR3 loop is CASSLAGTSTYEQFF. DNA of the CDR3: TGTGCCAGCAGCTTAGCCGGGACTAGCACGTATGAGCAGTTCTTC.

Notes on this clone: Other DNA variants within this sample encode the same CDR3. The V call is TRBV6-5, the J call TRBJ2-7; 8 nucleotides line up with TRBD1. The CDR3 has 13 residues. V lost 7 bases to trimming and J lost 5 bases; unmatched junction nucleotides: 7. Germline CDR1 is MNHEY and CDR2 is SVGAGI. The CDR3 DNA reads TGTGCCAGCACAGGTCCAGGGGGCAACGAGCAGTACTTC. As protein: CASTGPGGNEQYF.

The chain uses TRBV9 and TRBJ1-2; 10 nucleotides align to TRBD1. The CDR3 is 17 residues long. V was pared by 4 bases and J by 4 bases, with 13 bases of the junction left unmatched. Germline V CDR1 and CDR2: SGDLS, YYNGEE. Written as DNA, the CDR3 is TGTGCCAGCAGCCCAAGCGGGACAGGGGTGAGTTCCTATGGCTACACCTTC. It codes for CASSPSGTGVSSYGYTF.

There are a few counts of this clone. The genes are TRBV30 and TRBJ2-3; TRBD2 matches at 11 bases. CDR3 length: 19 residues. Germline V gene data show CDR1 as GTSNPN and CDR2 as SVGIG (reference sequence). The V segment lost 4 bases and the J segment 2 bases; nucleotides outside the gene matches: 17. The CDR3 loop reads CAWNTPGLADGGTTDTQYF. Written as DNA, the CDR3 is TGTGCCTGGAATACCCCGGGACTAGCGGATGGGGGGACCACAGATACGCAGTATTTT.